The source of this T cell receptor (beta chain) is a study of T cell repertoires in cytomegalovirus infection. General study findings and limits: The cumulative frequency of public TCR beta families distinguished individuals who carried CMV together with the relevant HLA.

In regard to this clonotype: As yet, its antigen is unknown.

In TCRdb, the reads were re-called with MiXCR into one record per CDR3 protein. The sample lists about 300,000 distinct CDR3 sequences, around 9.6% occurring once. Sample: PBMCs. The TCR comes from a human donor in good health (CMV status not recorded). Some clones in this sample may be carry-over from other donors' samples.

CDR3 nucleotide sequence: TGTGCCAGTTCGAGGGGACTCTCCACAGATACGCAGTATTTT. Its translation is CASSRGLSTDTQYF. V gene TRBV28 combines with J gene TRBJ2-3, with a possible D match to TRBD2 (6 bases). Germline assignment: CDR1 MDHEN and CDR2 SYDVKM. Deletions cut 9 bases from V and 2 bases from J, with 15 bases between. This CDR3 spans 14 amino acids.